The source of this T cell receptor (beta chain) is a study of graft-versus-host responses after intestinal transplantation. About the research overall: Once they had received anti-thymocyte globulin induction, all recipients took tacrolimus and steroids for about three years. General study findings and limits: Among circulating GvH clones, peak levels were associated with early post-transplant declines in HvG clones. Some GvH clones appeared in ileal mucosa or blood before recipient bone marrow.

The repertoire was sequenced with immunoSEQ multiplex PCR; TCRdb's copy has only in-frame clones and lacks some. Of 9,500 or so clones listed, 88% are singletons. The count of this clone is one. Its antigen is still unknown. CDR1 and CDR2 from the germline V gene are GTSNPN and SVGIG (reference sequence). The length of the CDR3 is 15 residues. With 0 bases removed from V and 5 bases from J, the gap between germline ends came to 13 bases. The source is a human patient who received an intestinal transplant, so some T cells may come from the graft donor. The source was PBMCs, collected roughly 35 weeks after intestinal transplant. The rearrangement uses TRBV30 and TRBJ2-2; possible D gene TRBD2, 5 bases. CDR3 nucleotides: TGTGCCTGGAGTGTACGCTGGCGGGTTACCGGGGAGCTGTTTTTT. Translated, it gives CAWSVRWRVTGELFF. Using reference TRBV30 and TRBJ2-2 for the parts outside the CDR3, the full variable domain is SQTIHQWPATLVQPVGSPLSLECTVEGTSNPNLYWYRQAAGRGLQLLFYSVGIGQISSEVPQNLSASRPQDRQFILSSKKLLLSDSGFYLCAWSVRWRVTGELFFGEGSRLTVL.